These 12 T cell receptor beta chains were sequenced from one sample in a study of blood T cell repertoires in COVID-19. TCRdb keeps only in-frame clones here, not all; method: immunoSEQ multiplex PCR. The sample includes over 65,000 clones, more than 75% of them seen just once. Sequenced: peripheral blood. The receptors here all came from a human donor in a cohort sampled during active COVID-19.

The rearrangement links TRBV29-1 to TRBJ1-2, with 7 bases lining up with TRBD1. The CDR3 extends over 11 amino acids. From germline, CDR1 is SQVTM and CDR2 ANQGSEA. J lost 6 bases, V lost 4 bases, and 2 bases had no gene match. The CDR3 reads CSVVDRDGYTF. In DNA form, the CDR3 reads TGCAGCGTTGTTGACAGGGATGGCTACACCTTC.

This chain joins TRBV7-2 and TRBJ2-3; TRBD2 matches at 8 bases. CDR3 length: 14 amino acids. Germline lookup yields CDR1 SGHTA and CDR2 FQGNSA. V shed 6 bases, J shed 6 bases, and the junction held 8 bases outside the gene matches. CDR3 in amino acids: CASSSRTSWDTQYF. CDR3 DNA: TGTGCCAGCAGTTCTAGGACTAGCTGGGATACGCAGTATTTT. The variable domain in full, completed from reference TRBV7-2 and TRBJ2-3, reads GAGVSQSPSNKVTEKGKDVELRCDPISGHTALYWYRQSLGQGLEFLIYFQGNSAPDKSGLPSDRFSAERTGGSVSTLTIQRTQQEDSAVYLCASSSRTSWDTQYFGPGTRLTVL.

The chain uses TRBV7-2 and TRBJ2-3; TRBD2 matches at 8 bases. CDR1 SGHTA and CDR2 FQGNSA come from the germline V gene. Trimming at V came to 5 bases and at J to 9 bases, leaving 10 bases not matched to a gene. The CDR3 contains 14 residues. The CDR3 DNA is TGTGCCAGCAGCGCTGGACTAGCCGTGGACACGCAGTATTTT. Its translation: CASSAGLAVDTQYF. Using reference TRBV7-2 and TRBJ2-3 for the parts outside the CDR3, the full variable domain is GAGVSQSPSNKVTEKGKDVELRCDPISGHTALYWYRQSLGQGLEFLIYFQGNSAPDKSGLPSDRFSAERTGGSVSTLTIQRTQQEDSAVYLCASSAGLAVDTQYFGPGTRLTVL.

The chain employs TRBV7-3 and TRBJ2-5, with TRBD1 matching 7 bases. Germline-derived CDR1 and CDR2 are SGHTA and FQGTGA. Trimming took 5 bases from V and 5 from J; bases not matched to a gene: 5. The CDR3 runs to 13 residues. The CDR3 region is CASSQGVFETQYF. The CDR3 bases are TGTGCCAGCAGCCAGGGGGTATTTGAGACCCAGTACTTC.

The table lists this clone with many counts. This sequence joins TRBV19 and TRBJ2-1, with D tentatively TRBD2 (6 bases). From germline, CDR1 is LNHDA and CDR2 SQIVND (reference sequence). V gave up 8 bases and J gave up 8 bases, with 10 bases separating them. CDR3 length equals 11 residues. For the CDR3, the DNA is TGTGCCAGTTCGGGGGAGCATGAGCAGTTCTTC. It translates to CASSGEHEQFF.

The V gene is TRBV5-1, the J gene TRBJ2-2, with 8 bases fitting TRBD2. J was trimmed by 1 base and V by 0 bases; bases with no gene match: 17. Germline lookup yields CDR1 SGHRS and CDR2 YFSETQ. The CDR3 length is 21 residues. CDR3 nucleotide sequence: TGCGCCAGCAGCTTGGAACCCCGGACTAGCATTAGGTTTGGGAACACCGGGGAGCTGTTTTTT. Protein: CASSLEPRTSIRFGNTGELFF.

This chain uses TRBV3-1 (or the pseudogene TRBV3-2) with TRBJ1-6, with TRBD1 matching 8 bases. There are 15 residues in the CDR3. J gave up 8 bases and V 4 bases, and 7 bases lay outside the gene matches. From germline, CDR1 is LGHDT and CDR2 YNNKEL (reference sequence). The CDR3 nucleotides read TGTGCCAGCAGCCTAGGGACAGGCCTCGATTCACCCCTCCACTTT. It codes for CASSLGTGLDSPLHF.

The chain recombines TRBV6-1 with TRBJ2-5; D may be TRBD1 (6 bases). Deletions cut 1 base from V and 3 bases from J, with 9 bases between. Looked up from germline, CDR1 is MNHNS and CDR2 is SASEGT. This CDR3 has 14 amino acids. The CDR3 reads CASSEGSGEETQYF. The DNA of the CDR3 is TGTGCCAGCAGTGAAGGTTCAGGGGAAGAGACCCAGTACTTC.

The chain carries TRBV5-1 and TRBJ2-1; TRBD2 aligns across 16 bases. The CDR3 sequence is 17 residues long. CDR1 and CDR2 (germline): SGHRS, YFSETQ. Germline trimming cut 3 bases from V and 2 bases from J; bases unmatched to any gene: 2. CDR3 nucleotides: TGCGCCAGCAGCTCGGGACTAGCGGGGGGGACCTACAATGAGCAGTTCTTC. Protein product: CASSSGLAGGTYNEQFF.

This clone has more than one count but fewer than ten. This sample also contains other DNA sequences that code for the same CDR3. The chain is built from TRBV11-2 and TRBJ1-1, with D possibly TRBD1 on 5 matching bases. This CDR3 contains 13 residues. V shed 2 bases and J shed 5 bases, with 9 bases lying between them. CDR1 is SGHAT, CDR2 FQNNGV, per germline. The DNA of the CDR3 is TGTGCCAGCAGCTTAAGGGGTAGGACTGAAGCTTTCTTT. Encoded protein: CASSLRGRTEAFF.

V usage is TRBV28 and J usage is TRBJ2-7, with 12 bases identical to TRBD2. Germline V lookup: CDR1 MDHEN, CDR2 SYDVKM. The junction had 9 bases not matched to a gene; V was cut back by 5 bases and J by 4 bases. This CDR3 has 16 residues. The CDR3 nucleotides are TGTGCCAGCAGTCCCAAACTAGCGGGGGGCCGTTACGAGCAGTACTTC. Its protein is CASSPKLAGGRYEQYF.

This chain connects TRBV3-1 (or the pseudogene TRBV3-2) to TRBJ2-1, with TRBD2 matching over 7 bases. Germline V CDR1 and CDR2: LGHDT, YNNKEL (reference sequence). J lost 4 bases, V lost 7 bases, and 7 bases had no gene match. There are 14 residues in the CDR3. The CDR3 DNA is TGTGCCAGCACGTGGGGAGGGCCTTACAATGAGCAGTTCTTC. Translation gives CASTWGGPYNEQFF.